The 7 T cell receptor beta chains listed next were all sequenced from one sample in a study of shared clonotypes between healthy human individuals. Profiling relied on immunoSEQ multiplex PCR, and the TCRdb table lists in-frame clones only, not all of them. The sample shows roughly 500,000 clones, 79% of them seen only once. Sequencing used PBMCs. The source of these receptors is a middle-aged woman in good health. Some clones in this sample may be carry-over from other donors' samples.

The V and J genes are TRBV2 and TRBJ2-5, with 7 bases that match TRBD1. The CDR3 has 13 residues. The J segment lost 1 base and the V segment lost 8 bases, leaving 4 bases of the junction unmatched. Per the germline V gene, CDR1 is SNHLY and CDR2 is FYNNEI. The CDR3 here is CASAQGTQETQYF. The CDR3 nucleotides read TGTGCCAGCGCACAGGGGACCCAAGAGACCCAGTACTTC.

The chain combines TRBV7-2 with TRBJ2-3, with D perhaps matching TRBD1 (5 bases). This CDR3 is built from 14 residues. Germline CDR1 is SGHTA and CDR2 is FQGNSA. The V end was cut by 1 base, the J end by 2 bases, with 7 bases between. This CDR3 reads CASSLVGDTDTQYF. The CDR3 region has the DNA TGTGCCAGCAGCTTAGTAGGGGACACAGATACGCAGTATTTT.

The CDR3 sequence is CASLPLYRGTHEQYF. Written as DNA, the CDR3 is TGTGCCAGCCTTCCCCTTTATAGGGGCACCCACGAGCAGTACTTC. The chain employs TRBV27 and TRBJ2-7, with D possibly being TRBD1 (5 bases). CDR1 and CDR2 from the germline V gene are MNHEY and SMNVEV (reference sequence). The CDR3 length is 15 residues. V dropped 8 bases and J dropped 5 bases, with 22 bases sitting between them.

This clone has at least ten counts. This chain joins TRBV19 and TRBJ1-5; D is uncertain. The CDR3 length is 13 residues. Between the trimmed V and J ends, which lost 7 bases and 4 bases, there was a span of 11 bases. The germline V gene has CDR1 LNHDA and CDR2 SQIVND (reference sequence). CDR3 nucleotides: TGTGCCAGTAACCTAAGAGGGAATCAGCCCCAGCATTTT. It encodes CASNLRGNQPQHF.

The chain has TRBV5-1 and TRBJ2-7, with 9 bases aligning to TRBD2. Trimming removed 3 bases from V and 2 bases from J; junction bases left unmatched: 9. Germline-derived CDR1 and CDR2 are SGHRS and YFSETQ. This CDR3 has 16 residues. The DNA of the CDR3 is TGCGCCAGCAGCTCCCGTCTAGCGGGATTAACCTACGAGCAGTACTTC. Residues: CASSSRLAGLTYEQYF. Full variable domain (outside the CDR3, taken from reference TRBV5-1 and TRBJ2-7): KAGVTQTPRYLIKTRGQQVTLSCSPISGHRSVSWYQQTPGQGLQFLFEYFSETQRNKGNFPGRFSGRQFSNSRSEMNVSTLELGDSALYLCASSSRLAGLTYEQYFGPGTRLTVT.

The V gene is TRBV5-4, the J gene TRBJ2-1; 12 bases are shared with TRBD2. In germline, CDR1 is SGHNT, CDR2 YYREEE (reference sequence). The V and J ends lost 4 bases and 9 bases, in that order; junction bases with no gene match: 8. The CDR3 totals 15 residues. Here the CDR3 reads CASSPRTSGNGEQFF. CDR3 nucleotide sequence: TGTGCCAGCAGCCCCCGGACTAGCGGGAACGGTGAGCAGTTCTTC.

The chain employs TRBV7-9 and TRBJ1-3; D is unresolved. V was shortened by 5 bases and J by 1 base, with 9 bases between the two germline ends. Germline loops: CDR1 SEHNR, CDR2 FQNEAQ (reference sequence). This CDR3 is built from 14 residues. This CDR3 is CASSNEVSGNTIYF. CDR3 DNA sequence: TGTGCCAGCAGCAACGAAGTTTCTGGAAACACCATATATTTT.